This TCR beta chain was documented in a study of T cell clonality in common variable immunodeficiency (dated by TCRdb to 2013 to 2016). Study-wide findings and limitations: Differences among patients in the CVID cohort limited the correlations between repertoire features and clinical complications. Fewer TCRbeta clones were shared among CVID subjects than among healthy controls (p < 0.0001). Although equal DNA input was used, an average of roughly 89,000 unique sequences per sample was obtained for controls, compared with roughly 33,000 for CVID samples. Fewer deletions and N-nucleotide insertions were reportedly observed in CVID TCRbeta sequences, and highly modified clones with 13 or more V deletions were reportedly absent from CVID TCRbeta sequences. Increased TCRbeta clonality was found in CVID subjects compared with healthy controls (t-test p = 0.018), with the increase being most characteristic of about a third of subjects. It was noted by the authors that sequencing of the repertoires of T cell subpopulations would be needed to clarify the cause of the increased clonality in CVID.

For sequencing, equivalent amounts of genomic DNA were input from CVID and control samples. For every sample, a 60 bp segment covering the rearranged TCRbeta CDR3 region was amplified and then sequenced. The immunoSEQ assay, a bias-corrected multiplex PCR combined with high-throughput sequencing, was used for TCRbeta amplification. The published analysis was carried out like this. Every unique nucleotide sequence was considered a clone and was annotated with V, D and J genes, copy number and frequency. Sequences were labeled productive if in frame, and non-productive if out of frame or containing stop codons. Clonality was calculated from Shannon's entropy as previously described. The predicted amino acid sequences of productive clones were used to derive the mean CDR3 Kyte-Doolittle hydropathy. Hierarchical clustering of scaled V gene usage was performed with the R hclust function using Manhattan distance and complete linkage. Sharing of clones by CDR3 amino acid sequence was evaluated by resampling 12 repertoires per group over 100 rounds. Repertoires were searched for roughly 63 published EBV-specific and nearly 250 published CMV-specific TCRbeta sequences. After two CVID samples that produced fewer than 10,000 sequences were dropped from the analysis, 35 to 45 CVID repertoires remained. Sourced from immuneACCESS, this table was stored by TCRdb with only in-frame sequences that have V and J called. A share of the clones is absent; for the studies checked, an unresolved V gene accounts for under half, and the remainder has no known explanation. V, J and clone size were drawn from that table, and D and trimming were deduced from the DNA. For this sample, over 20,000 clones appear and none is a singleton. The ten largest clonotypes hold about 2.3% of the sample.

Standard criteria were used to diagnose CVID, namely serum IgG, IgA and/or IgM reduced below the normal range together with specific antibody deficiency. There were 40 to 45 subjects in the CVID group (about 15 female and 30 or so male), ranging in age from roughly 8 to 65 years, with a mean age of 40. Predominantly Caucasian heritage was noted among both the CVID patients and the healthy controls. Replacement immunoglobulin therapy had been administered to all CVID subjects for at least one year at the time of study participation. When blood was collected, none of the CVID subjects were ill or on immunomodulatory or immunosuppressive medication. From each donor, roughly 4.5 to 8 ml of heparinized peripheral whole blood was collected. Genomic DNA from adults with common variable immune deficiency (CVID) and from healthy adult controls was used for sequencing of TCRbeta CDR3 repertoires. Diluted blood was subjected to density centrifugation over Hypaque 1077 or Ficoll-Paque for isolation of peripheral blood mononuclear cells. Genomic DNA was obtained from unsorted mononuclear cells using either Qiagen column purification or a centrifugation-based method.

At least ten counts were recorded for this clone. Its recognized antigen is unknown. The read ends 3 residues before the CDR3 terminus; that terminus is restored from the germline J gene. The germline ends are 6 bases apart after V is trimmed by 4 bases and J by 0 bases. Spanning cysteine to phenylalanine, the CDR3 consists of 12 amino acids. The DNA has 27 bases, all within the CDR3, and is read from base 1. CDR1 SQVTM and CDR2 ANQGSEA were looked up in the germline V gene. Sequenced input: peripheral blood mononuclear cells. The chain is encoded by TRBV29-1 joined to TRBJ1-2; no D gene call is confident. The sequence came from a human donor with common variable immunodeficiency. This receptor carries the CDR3 CSVASANYGYTF. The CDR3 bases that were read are TGCAGCGTTGCGTCCGCTAACTATGGC.